This T cell receptor (beta chain) was sequenced in a study of T cell responses to AZD1222 COVID-19 vaccine. TCRdb's copy holds only in-frame clones and misses some; the assay was immunoSEQ multiplex PCR. Counted here are 90,000 to 120,000 clones, over 90% occurring once; the ten biggest clones make up approximately 5%. The CDR3 covers 17 residues. V lost 2 bases, J lost 2 bases, and 12 bases stayed unmatched. The germline V gene has CDR1 SGHTA and CDR2 FQGNSA. The genes are TRBV7-2 and TRBJ2-7; TRBD2 matches 7 bases. This TCR came from an adult in good health. Sequenced material: peripheral blood, taken on day 0 of AZD1222 vaccination. The CDR3 spells CASSLIGRRDIAYEQYF. The CDR3 region has the DNA TGTGCCAGCAGCTTAATCGGGAGGCGGGATATAGCCTACGAGCAGTACTTC.